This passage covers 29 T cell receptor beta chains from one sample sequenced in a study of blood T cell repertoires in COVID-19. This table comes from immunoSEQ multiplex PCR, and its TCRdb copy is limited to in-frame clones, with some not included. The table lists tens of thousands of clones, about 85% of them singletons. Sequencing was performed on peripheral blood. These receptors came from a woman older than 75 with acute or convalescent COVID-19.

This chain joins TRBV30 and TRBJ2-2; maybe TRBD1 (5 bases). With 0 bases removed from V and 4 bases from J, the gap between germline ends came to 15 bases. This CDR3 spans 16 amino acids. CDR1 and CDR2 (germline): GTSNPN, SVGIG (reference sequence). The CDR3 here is CAWSVLVSGPTGELFF. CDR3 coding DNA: TGTGCCTGGAGTGTACTGGTCTCAGGGCCCACCGGGGAGCTGTTTTTT.

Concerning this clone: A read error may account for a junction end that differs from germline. DNA for the CDR3: TGTGCCAGCAGCTTGGACAAGGAGCAGTTCTTC. This sequence encodes CASSLDKEQFF. V and J are TRBV5-4 and TRBJ2-1; D gene ambiguous. Germline assignment: CDR1 SGHNT and CDR2 YYREEE (reference sequence). This CDR3 contains 11 residues.

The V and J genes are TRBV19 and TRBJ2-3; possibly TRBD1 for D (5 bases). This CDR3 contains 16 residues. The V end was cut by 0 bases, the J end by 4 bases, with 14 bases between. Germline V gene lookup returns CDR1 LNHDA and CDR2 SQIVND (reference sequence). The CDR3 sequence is CASSIDQTGYSDTQYF. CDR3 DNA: TGTGCCAGTAGTATAGACCAAACAGGTTACTCAGATACGCAGTATTTT.

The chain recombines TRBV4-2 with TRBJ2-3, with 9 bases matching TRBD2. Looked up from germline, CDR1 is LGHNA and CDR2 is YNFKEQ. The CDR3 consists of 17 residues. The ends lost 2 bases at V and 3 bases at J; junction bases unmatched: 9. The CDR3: CASSQKVPGLATDTQYF. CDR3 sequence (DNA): TGTGCCAGCAGCCAAAAGGTTCCGGGACTAGCAACAGATACGCAGTATTTT.

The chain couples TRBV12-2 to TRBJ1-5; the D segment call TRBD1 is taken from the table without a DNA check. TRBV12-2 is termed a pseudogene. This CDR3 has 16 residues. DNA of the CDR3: TGTGCAAGTCGCCCCATGGACAGTAACTGCAATCAGCCCCAGCATTTT. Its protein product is CASRPMDSNCNQPQHF.

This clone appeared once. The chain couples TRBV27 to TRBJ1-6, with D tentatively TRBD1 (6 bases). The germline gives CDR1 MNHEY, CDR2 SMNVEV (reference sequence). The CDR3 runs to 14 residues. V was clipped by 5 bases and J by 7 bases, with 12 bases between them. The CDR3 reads CASSPGQGNSPLHF. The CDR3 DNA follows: TGTGCCAGCAGTCCCGGGCAGGGGAATTCACCCCTCCACTTT.

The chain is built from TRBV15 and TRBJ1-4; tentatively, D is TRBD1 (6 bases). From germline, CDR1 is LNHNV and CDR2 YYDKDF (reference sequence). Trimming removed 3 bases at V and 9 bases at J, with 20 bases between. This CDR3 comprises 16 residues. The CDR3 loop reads CATSRPGQNSGKKLFF. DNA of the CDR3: TGTGCCACCAGCAGGCCAGGACAGAACAGCGGTAAAAAACTGTTTTTT. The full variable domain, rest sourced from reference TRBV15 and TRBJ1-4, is DAMVIQNPRYQVTQFGKPVTLSCSQTLNHNVMYWYQQKSSQAPKLLFHYYDKDFNNEADTPDNFQSRRPNTSFCFLDIRSPGLGDTAMYLCATSRPGQNSGKKLFFGSGTQLSVL.

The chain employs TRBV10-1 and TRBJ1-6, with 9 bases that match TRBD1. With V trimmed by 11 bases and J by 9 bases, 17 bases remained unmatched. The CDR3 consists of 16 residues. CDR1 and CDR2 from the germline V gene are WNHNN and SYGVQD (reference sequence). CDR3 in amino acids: CAGPLDRGEGCSPLHF. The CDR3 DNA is TGCGCCGGCCCTCTGGACAGGGGAGAGGGGTGTTCACCCCTCCACTTT.

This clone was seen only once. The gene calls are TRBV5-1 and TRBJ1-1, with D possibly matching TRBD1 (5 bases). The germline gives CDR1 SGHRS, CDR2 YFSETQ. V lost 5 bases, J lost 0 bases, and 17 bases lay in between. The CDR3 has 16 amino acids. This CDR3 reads CASSSGDGILNTEAFF. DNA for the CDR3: TGCGCCAGCAGTTCGGGGGACGGCATCTTGAACACTGAAGCTTTCTTT.

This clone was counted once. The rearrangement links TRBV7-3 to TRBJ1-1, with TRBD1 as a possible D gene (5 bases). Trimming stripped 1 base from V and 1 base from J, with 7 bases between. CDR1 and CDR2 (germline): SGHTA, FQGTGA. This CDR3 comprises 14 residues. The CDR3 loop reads CASSLNGGNTEAFF. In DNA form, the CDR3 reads TGTGCCAGCAGCTTAAACGGGGGGAACACTGAAGCTTTCTTT.

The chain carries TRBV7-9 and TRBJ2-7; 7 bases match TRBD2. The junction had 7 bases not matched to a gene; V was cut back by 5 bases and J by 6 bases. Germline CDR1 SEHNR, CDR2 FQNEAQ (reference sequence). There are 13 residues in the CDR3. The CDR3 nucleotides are TGTGCCAGCAGCCCGTTCACGGGGGGCGAGCAGTACTTC. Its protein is CASSPFTGGEQYF.

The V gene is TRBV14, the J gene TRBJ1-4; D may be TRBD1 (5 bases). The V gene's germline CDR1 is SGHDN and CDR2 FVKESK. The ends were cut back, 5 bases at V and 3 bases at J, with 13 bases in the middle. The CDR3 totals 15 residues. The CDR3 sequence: CASSVQGLANEKLFF. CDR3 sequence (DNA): TGTGCCAGCAGCGTGCAGGGTTTAGCTAATGAAAAACTGTTTTTT.

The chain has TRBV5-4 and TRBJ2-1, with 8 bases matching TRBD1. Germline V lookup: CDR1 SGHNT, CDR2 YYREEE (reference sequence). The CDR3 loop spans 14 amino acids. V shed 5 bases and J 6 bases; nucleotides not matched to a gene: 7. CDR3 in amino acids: CASSQRQGPNEQFF. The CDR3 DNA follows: TGTGCCAGCAGTCAACGACAGGGGCCCAATGAGCAGTTCTTC.

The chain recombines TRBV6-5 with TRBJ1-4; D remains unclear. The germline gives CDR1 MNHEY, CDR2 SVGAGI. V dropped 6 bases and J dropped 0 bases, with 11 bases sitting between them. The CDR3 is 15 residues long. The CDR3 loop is CASRNRGSTNEKLFF. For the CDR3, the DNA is TGTGCCAGCAGAAACCGAGGGTCAACTAATGAAAAACTGTTTTTT.

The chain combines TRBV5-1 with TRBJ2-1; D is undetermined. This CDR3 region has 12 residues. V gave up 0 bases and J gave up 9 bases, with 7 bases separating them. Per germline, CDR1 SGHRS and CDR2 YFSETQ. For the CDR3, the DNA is TGCGCCAGCAGCTTGGCCTTCCTTGAGCAGTTCTTC. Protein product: CASSLAFLEQFF.

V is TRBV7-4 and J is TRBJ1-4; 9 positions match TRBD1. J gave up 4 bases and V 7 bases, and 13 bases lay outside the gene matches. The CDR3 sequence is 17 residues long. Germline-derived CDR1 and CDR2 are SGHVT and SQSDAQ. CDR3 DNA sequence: TGTGCCAGCACCAATACAGGGGGCCCCTTCCATAATGAAAAACTGTTTTTT. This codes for CASTNTGGPFHNEKLFF.

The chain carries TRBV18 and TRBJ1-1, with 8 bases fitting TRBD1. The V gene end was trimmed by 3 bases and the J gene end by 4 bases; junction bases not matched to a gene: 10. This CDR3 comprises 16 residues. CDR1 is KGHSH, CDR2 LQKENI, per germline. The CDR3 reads CASSPVRGQGGTEAFF. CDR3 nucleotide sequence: TGTGCCAGCTCACCGGTTCGCGGACAGGGAGGCACTGAAGCTTTCTTT.

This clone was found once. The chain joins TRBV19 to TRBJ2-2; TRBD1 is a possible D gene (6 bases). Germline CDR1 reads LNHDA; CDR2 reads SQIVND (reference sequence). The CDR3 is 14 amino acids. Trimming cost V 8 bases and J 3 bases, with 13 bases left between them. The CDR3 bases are TGTGCCAGTCGCCGGGACAAACACACCGGGGAGCTGTTTTTT. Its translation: CASRRDKHTGELFF.

Written as DNA, the CDR3 is TGTGCCAGCAGCAAAAGACCACAGGGGTTTGGAACTGAAGCTTTCTTT. Translation: CASSKRPQGFGTEAFF. V and J are TRBV21-1 and TRBJ1-1; the table names TRBD1, a call not compared with the DNA. TRBV21-1 is labeled a pseudogene. There are 16 residues in the CDR3.

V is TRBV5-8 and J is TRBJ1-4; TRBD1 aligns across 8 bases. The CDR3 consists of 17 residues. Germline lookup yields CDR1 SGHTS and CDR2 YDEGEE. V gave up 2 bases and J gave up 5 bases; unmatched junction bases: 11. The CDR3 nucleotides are TGTGCCAGCAGCTTTAATCTTCATCGACAGGGGAATGAAAAACTGTTTTTT. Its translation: CASSFNLHRQGNEKLFF.

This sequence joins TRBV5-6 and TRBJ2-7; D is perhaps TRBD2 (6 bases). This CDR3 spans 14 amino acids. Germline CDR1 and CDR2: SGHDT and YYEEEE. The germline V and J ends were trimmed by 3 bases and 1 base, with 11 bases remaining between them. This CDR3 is CASSSTGGSYEQYF. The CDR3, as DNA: TGTGCCAGCAGCTCCACCGGGGGTTCCTACGAGCAGTACTTC.

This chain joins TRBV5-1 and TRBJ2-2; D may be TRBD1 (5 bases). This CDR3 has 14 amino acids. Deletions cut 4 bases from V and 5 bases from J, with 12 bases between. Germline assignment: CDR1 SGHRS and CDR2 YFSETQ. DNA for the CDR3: TGCGCCAGCAGCACCACAGGCCCAACCGGGGAGCTGTTTTTT. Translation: CASSTTGPTGELFF.

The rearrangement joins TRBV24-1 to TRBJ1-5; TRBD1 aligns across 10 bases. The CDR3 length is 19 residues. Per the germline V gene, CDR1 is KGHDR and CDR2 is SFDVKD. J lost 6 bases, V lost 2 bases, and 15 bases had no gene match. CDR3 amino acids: CATSDSNSQGQGVGQPQHF. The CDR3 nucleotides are TGTGCCACCAGTGATTCTAACTCGCAAGGACAGGGGGTAGGTCAGCCCCAGCATTTT.

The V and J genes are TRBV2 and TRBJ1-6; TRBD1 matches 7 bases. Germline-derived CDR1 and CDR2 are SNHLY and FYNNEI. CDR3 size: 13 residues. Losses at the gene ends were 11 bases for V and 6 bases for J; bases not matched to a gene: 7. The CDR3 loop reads CAGRQGPNSPLHF. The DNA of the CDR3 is TGTGCCGGACGACAGGGACCTAATTCACCCCTCCACTTT. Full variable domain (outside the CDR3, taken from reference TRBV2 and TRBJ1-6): EPEVTQTPSHQVTQMGQEVILRCVPISNHLYFYWYRQILGQKVEFLVSFYNNEISEKSEIFDDQFSVERPDGSNFTLKIRSTKLEDSAMYFCAGRQGPNSPLHFGNGTRLTVT.

CDR3 coding DNA: TGTGCCAGCAGGCCGACAGGGATCAGTGGAAACACCATATATTTT. Protein sequence: CASRPTGISGNTIYF. This chain uses TRBV7-9 with TRBJ1-3, with TRBD1 identical over 7 bases. Germline loops: CDR1 SEHNR, CDR2 FQNEAQ (reference sequence). The CDR3 loop spans 15 amino acids. J lost 3 bases, V lost 6 bases, and 8 bases had no gene match.

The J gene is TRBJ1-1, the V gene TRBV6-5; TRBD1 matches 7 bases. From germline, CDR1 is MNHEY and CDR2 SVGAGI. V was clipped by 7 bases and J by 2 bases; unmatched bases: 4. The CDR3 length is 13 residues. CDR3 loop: CASNRGTNTEAFF. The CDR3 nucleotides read TGTGCCAGCAACAGGGGTACAAACACTGAAGCTTTCTTT.

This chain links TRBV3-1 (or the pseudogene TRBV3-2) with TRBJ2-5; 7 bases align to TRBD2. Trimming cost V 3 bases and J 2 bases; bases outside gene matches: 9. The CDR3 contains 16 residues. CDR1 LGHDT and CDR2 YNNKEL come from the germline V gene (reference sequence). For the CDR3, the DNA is TGTGCCAGCAGCCAGGGGTCTGGCGGGGGACAAGAGACCCAGTACTTC. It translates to CASSQGSGGGQETQYF.

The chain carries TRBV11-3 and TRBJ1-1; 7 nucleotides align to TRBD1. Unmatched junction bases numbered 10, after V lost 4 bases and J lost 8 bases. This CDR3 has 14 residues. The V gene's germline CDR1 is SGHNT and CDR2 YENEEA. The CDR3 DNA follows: TGTGCCAGCAGCTCGGACAGGAGCCTCAGGGAAGCTTTCTTT. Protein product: CASSSDRSLREAFF.

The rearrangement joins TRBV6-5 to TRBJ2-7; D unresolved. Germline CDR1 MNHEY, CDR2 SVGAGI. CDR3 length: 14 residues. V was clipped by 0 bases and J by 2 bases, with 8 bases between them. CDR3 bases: TGTGCCAGCAGTTACTCAGGCGGCCCCTACGAGCAGTACTTC. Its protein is CASSYSGGPYEQYF.